Below, 20 T cell receptor beta chains from the same sample are listed, as sequenced in a study of T-cell memory formation after mild COVID-19. TCRdb re-derived calls from the 5' RACE reads in MiXCR, one entry per CDR3 protein. The table has 400,000 or so distinct CDR3 sequences, approximately 20% seen once. Material for sequencing was PBMCs or a T cell subset sorted from them (not recorded which). The origin of the receptors is an adult woman who had mild COVID-19 (a few samples of this study predate the infection). Cell type and time point are not known.

This clonotype was counted between two and nine times. This sequence joins TRBV6-5 and TRBJ1-4, with D maybe TRBD1 (5 bases). Trimming pared 6 bases from V and 7 bases from J, leaving 24 bases between. Per germline, CDR1 MNHEY and CDR2 SVGAGI. The CDR3 sequence is 17 residues long. CDR3 protein: CASSKSYRDSTVEKLFF. CDR3 nucleotide sequence: TGTGCCAGCAGCAAATCTTACCGGGACTCCACTGTTGAAAAACTGTTTTTT.

A few counts support this clonotype. The chain recombines TRBV11-2 with TRBJ1-1; 9 bases align to TRBD1. With 3 bases clipped from V and 1 base from J, the junction kept 3 bases outside the gene matches. The CDR3 spans 15 residues. The germline CDR1 and CDR2 sequences are SGHAT and FQNNGV. The CDR3 spells CASSLGTGRNTEAFF. For the CDR3, the DNA is TGTGCCAGCAGCTTGGGGACAGGGAGGAACACTGAAGCTTTCTTT.

This clonotype was observed many times. The chain combines TRBV7-2 with TRBJ2-1; 10 nucleotides line up with TRBD2. The J segment lost 6 bases and the V segment lost 3 bases, leaving 8 bases of the junction unmatched. The CDR3 contains 16 residues. Germline loops: CDR1 SGHTA, CDR2 FQGNSA. In nucleotides, the CDR3 is TGTGCCAGCAGCTTGGGCCGGTCTAGCGGGAGCAATGAGCAGTTCTTC. It is translated as CASSLGRSSGSNEQFF.

V gene TRBV4-1 combines with J gene TRBJ1-5; 7 nucleotides align to TRBD1. This CDR3 contains 16 residues. Germline values: CDR1 MGHRA, CDR2 YSYEKL. V gave up 0 bases and J gave up 3 bases; unmatched junction bases: 5. The CDR3 DNA sequence: TGCGCCAGCAGCCAAGAAGAGGGGGCGGCCAATCAGCCCCAGCATTTT. Translation gives CASSQEEGAANQPQHF.

The chain recombines TRBV19 with TRBJ1-1, with D unresolved. Germline CDR1 reads LNHDA; CDR2 reads SQIVND (reference sequence). The germline V and J ends were trimmed by 3 bases and 0 bases, with 11 bases remaining between them. This CDR3 comprises 15 residues. The CDR3 spells CASSIPGSLNTEAFF. CDR3 sequence (DNA): TGTGCCAGTAGTATCCCCGGGAGCTTGAACACTGAAGCTTTCTTT.

The V and J genes are TRBV12-3 or TRBV12-4 and TRBJ2-1, with 8 bases matching TRBD1. Unmatched junction bases numbered 3, after V lost 6 bases and J lost 8 bases. The CDR3 extends over 12 amino acids. The CDR3 DNA follows: TGTGCCAGCAGAAGACAGGGGTATGAGCAGTTCTTC. It is translated as CASRRQGYEQFF.

This clonotype has ten or more counts. The rearrangement links TRBV7-2 to TRBJ2-5, with 7 positions matching TRBD2. Germline loops: CDR1 SGHTA, CDR2 FQGNSA. The CDR3 runs 15 residues. The V segment lost 2 bases and the J segment 5 bases; nucleotides outside the gene matches: 8. CDR3 bases: TGTGCCAGCAGCTTAAATCGCGGGAGCGGGGAGACCCAGTACTTC. Translation: CASSLNRGSGETQYF. The entire variable domain, with the rest obtained from reference TRBV7-2 and TRBJ2-5, is as follows: GAGVSQSPSNKVTEKGKDVELRCDPISGHTALYWYRQSLGQGLEFLIYFQGNSAPDKSGLPSDRFSAERTGGSVSTLTIQRTQQEDSAVYLCASSLNRGSGETQYFGPGTRLLVL.

V is TRBV9 and J is TRBJ1-5, with unresolved D. V lost 2 bases and J lost 11, with 17 bases in between. CDR3 size: 14 residues. The germline V gene has CDR1 SGDLS and CDR2 YYNGEE. The CDR3 coding sequence is TGTGCCAGCAGCGTCGCTTCCGACCTCTACACCCAGCATTTT. Amino acid sequence: CASSVASDLYTQHF. Complete variable domain (other parts from reference TRBV9 and TRBJ1-5): DSGVTQTPKHLITATGQRVTLRCSPRSGDLSVYWYQQSLDQGLQFLIQYYNGEERAKGNILERFSAQQFPDLHSELNLSSLELGDSALYFCASSVASDLYTQHFGDGTRLSIL.

The V call is TRBV10-3, the J call TRBJ2-1, with 10 bases aligning to TRBD2. After removal of 3 bases from V and 7 bases from J, the junction contained 12 bases not matched to a gene. The CDR3 has 17 amino acids. CDR1 ENHRY and CDR2 SYGVKD come from the germline V gene. CDR3 residues: CAISDPRSLAGRNEQFF. In DNA form, the CDR3 reads TGTGCCATCAGTGACCCTCGGTCACTAGCGGGAAGAAATGAGCAGTTCTTC.

This clonotype was counted between two and nine times. This rearrangement joins TRBV12-3 or TRBV12-4 to TRBJ2-1; weak D call: TRBD2 (7 bases). The CDR3 has 16 amino acids. Trimming took off 3 bases at V and 8 bases at J, with 20 bases between the two ends. CDR3 sequence: CASSFSIGGAPHEQFF. For the CDR3, the DNA is TGTGCCAGCAGTTTTTCGATAGGGGGGGCCCCCCATGAGCAGTTCTTC.

This clonotype showed up many times. This chain links TRBV27 with TRBJ2-7, with 9 bases matching TRBD2. The trim removed 5 bases at V and 1 base at J, leaving 3 bases unmatched. The CDR3 totals 14 residues. The V gene's germline CDR1 is MNHEY and CDR2 SMNVEV (reference sequence). The DNA of the CDR3 is TGTGCCAGCAGTGGGCGGGGGGGGTCCTACGAGCAGTACTTC. Amino acids: CASSGRGGSYEQYF.

This clonotype came up many times. The rearrangement links TRBV5-1 to TRBJ1-2, with no clear D. The CDR3 extends over 15 amino acids. Trimming removed 4 bases from V and 7 bases from J, with 20 bases in between. CDR1 is SGHRS, CDR2 YFSETQ, per germline. CDR3 nucleotide sequence: TGCGCCAGCAGCCCCCGGGTCCAGATAGAGAGTGGCTACACCTTC. Translation gives CASSPRVQIESGYTF.

Only a few counts were recorded for this clonotype. The V call is TRBV6-2 or TRBV6-3, the J call TRBJ2-5; 8 nucleotides match TRBD2. Germline CDR1 is MNHEY and CDR2 is SVGEGT. The V and J ends lost 6 bases and 2 bases, in that order; junction bases with no gene match: 14. The CDR3 is 17 amino acids. CDR3 in DNA: TGTGCCAGCAGCTCCCGCTTTAAGCGGGGGAGTCAAGAGACCCAGTACTTC. This encodes CASSSRFKRGSQETQYF.

This clonotype was observed a few times. This rearrangement joins TRBV7-6 to TRBJ1-4; D remains ambiguous. Looked up from germline, CDR1 is SGHVS and CDR2 is FNYEAQ. V lost 0 bases to trimming and J lost 8 bases, with 16 bases between them. CDR3 size: 16 residues. CDR3 amino acids: CASSLAQTTTGEKLFF. CDR3 sequence (DNA): TGTGCCAGCAGCTTAGCGCAAACCACGACGGGAGAAAAACTGTTTTTT.

V gene TRBV7-9 combines with J gene TRBJ2-3, with D uncertain. The V end lost 5 bases, the J end lost 0 bases, and 9 bases lay between the germline ends. Germline loops: CDR1 SEHNR, CDR2 FQNEAQ (reference sequence). The CDR3 is made up of 14 amino acids. The CDR3 protein is CASSPGPSTDTQYF. The CDR3 DNA reads TGTGCCAGCAGCCCGGGTCCGAGCACAGATACGCAGTATTTT. The entire variable domain, with the rest obtained from reference TRBV7-9 and TRBJ2-3, is as follows: DTGVSQNPRHKITKRGQNVTFRCDPISEHNRLYWYRQTLGQGPEFLTYFQNEAQLEKSRLLSDRFSAERPKGSFSTLEIQRTEQGDSAMYLCASSPGPSTDTQYFGPGTRLTVL.

V gene TRBV6-6 combines with J gene TRBJ2-1; 8 bases match TRBD2. Losses at the gene ends were 0 bases for V and 7 bases for J; bases not matched to a gene: 11. The CDR3 runs to 17 residues. Germline V lookup: CDR1 MNHNY, CDR2 SVGAGI (reference sequence). The CDR3 is CASSYSPASGLFNEQFF. CDR3 coding DNA: TGTGCCAGCAGTTACTCTCCTGCTAGCGGGTTATTTAATGAGCAGTTCTTC.

This clonotype was seen many times. V is TRBV6-2 or TRBV6-3 and J is TRBJ2-7; D could derive from TRBD1 or TRBD2 (5 bases each). This CDR3 region has 13 residues. Germline lookup yields CDR1 MNHEY and CDR2 SVGEGT. Trimming pared 6 bases from V and 3 bases from J, leaving 12 bases between. The CDR3, as DNA: TGTGCCAGCAGGGACACAGGACTCTACGAGCAGTACTTC. Protein: CASRDTGLYEQYF.

The gene calls are TRBV2 and TRBJ2-2, with D possibly TRBD1 on 5 matching bases. Germline V gene lookup returns CDR1 SNHLY and CDR2 FYNNEI. The germline V and J ends were trimmed by 1 base and 5 bases, with 17 bases remaining between them. The CDR3 is 17 amino acids. The CDR3 coding sequence is TGTGCCAGCAGTGAAGTGGGTAGTGGCAGGGCGACCGGGGAGCTGTTTTTT. Protein: CASSEVGSGRATGELFF.

This clonotype has just a few counts. The junction does not match germline at one end; this may be a read error. V is TRBV4-1 and J is TRBJ2-7, with 7 nucleotides matching TRBD2. This CDR3 is built from 14 residues. Looked up from germline, CDR1 is MGHRA and CDR2 is YSYEKL. As DNA, the CDR3 is TGCGCCAGCAGCCAAGAGGGAGGGACGTACGAGCAGTACTTT. Translation gives CASSQEGGTYEQYF.

The sample holds a few counts of this clonotype. The chain carries TRBV5-6 and TRBJ2-7, with a weak D call TRBD1 (5 bases). CDR3 length: 15 residues. V was clipped by 2 bases and J by 3 bases, with 15 bases between them. From germline, CDR1 is SGHDT and CDR2 YYEEEE. The CDR3, as DNA: TGTGCCAGCAGCTTCAGGGCCCTCGGCGTCTACGAGCAGTACTTC. Protein product: CASSFRALGVYEQYF.